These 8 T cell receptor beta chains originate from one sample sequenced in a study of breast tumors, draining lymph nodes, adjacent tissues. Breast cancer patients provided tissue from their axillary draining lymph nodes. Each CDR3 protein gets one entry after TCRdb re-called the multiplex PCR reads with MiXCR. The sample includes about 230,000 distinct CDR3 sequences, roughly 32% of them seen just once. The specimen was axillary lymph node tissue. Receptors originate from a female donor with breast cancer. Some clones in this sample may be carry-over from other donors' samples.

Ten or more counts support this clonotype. This chain's CDR3 is CASSRGLAVSSYEQYF. The CDR3 DNA reads TGTGCCAGCAGCCGGGGACTAGCGGTGAGCTCCTACGAGCAGTACTTC. This chain joins TRBV6-1 and TRBJ2-7; 11 positions agree with TRBD2. The CDR3 has 16 amino acids. Germline trimming cut 6 bases from V and 0 bases from J; bases unmatched to any gene: 7. From germline, CDR1 is MNHNS and CDR2 SASEGT.

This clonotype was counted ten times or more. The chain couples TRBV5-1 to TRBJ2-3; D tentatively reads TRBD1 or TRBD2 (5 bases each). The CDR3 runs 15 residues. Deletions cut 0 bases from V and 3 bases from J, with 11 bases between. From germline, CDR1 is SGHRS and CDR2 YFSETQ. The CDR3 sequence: CASSLDRGETDTQYF. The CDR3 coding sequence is TGCGCCAGCAGCTTGGACCGAGGGGAGACAGATACGCAGTATTTT.

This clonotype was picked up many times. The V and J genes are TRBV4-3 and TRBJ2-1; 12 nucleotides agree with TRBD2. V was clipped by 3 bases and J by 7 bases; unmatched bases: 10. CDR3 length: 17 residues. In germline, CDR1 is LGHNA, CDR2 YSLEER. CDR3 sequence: CASSQGWTSGISNEQFF. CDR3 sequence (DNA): TGCGCCAGCAGCCAGGGTTGGACTAGCGGGATCTCGAATGAGCAGTTCTTC.

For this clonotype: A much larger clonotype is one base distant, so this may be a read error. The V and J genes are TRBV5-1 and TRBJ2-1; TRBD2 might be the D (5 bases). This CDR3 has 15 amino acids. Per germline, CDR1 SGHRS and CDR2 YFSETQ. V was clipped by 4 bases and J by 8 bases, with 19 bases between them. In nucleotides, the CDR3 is TGCGCCAGCAGCCGAATTTCGGGTTCTAGCCATGAGCAGTTCTTC. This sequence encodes CASSRISGSSHEQFF.

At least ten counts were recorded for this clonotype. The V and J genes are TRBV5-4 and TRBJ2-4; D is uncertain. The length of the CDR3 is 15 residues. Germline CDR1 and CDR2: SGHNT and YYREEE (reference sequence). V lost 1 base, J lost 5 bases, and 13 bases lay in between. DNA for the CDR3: TGTGCCAGCAGCTTGCGATCTGTCCAGGAAAACATTCAGTACTTC. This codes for CASSLRSVQENIQYF. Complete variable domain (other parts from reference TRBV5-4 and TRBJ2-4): ETGVTQSPTHLIKTRGQQVTLRCSSQSGHNTVSWYQQALGQGPQFIFQYYREEENGRGNFPPRFSGLQFPNYSSELNVNALELDDSALYLCASSLRSVQENIQYFGAGTRLSVL.

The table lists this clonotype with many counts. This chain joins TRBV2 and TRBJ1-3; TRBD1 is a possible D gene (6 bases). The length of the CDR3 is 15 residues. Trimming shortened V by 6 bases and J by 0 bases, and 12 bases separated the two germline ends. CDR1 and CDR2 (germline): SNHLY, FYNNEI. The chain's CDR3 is CASRGGHSSGNTIYF. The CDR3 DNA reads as TGTGCCAGCAGGGGGGGGCACTCCTCTGGAAACACCATATATTTT.

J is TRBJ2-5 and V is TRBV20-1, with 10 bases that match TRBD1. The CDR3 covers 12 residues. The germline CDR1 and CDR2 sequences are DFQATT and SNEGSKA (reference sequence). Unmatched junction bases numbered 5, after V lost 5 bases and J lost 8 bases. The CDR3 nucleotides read TGCAGTGCTGGCGGGACAGGGGAAACCCAGTACTTC. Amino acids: CSAGGTGETQYF.

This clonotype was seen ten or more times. CDR3 in DNA: TGTGCCAGCAGCTTAGGACTAGGGGACAATGAGCAGTTCTTC. Protein sequence: CASSLGLGDNEQFF. The chain couples TRBV7-8 to TRBJ2-1; possible D gene TRBD2, 6 bases. Trimming left V 1 base short and J 5 bases short, with 9 bases between. The CDR3 extends over 14 amino acids. Per the germline V gene, CDR1 is SGHVS and CDR2 is FQNEAQ.